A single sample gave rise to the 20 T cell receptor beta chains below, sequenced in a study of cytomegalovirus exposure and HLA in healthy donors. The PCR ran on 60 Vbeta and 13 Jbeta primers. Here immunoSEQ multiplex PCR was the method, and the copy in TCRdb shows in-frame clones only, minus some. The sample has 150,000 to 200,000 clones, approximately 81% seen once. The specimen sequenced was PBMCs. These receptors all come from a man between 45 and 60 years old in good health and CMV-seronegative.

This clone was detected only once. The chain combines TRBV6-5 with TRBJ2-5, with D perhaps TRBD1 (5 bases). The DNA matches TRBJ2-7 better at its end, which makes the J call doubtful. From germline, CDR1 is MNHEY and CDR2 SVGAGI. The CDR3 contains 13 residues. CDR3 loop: CASSYIKGNEQYF. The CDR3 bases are TGTGCCAGCAGTTACATTAAGGGGAACGAGCAGTACTTC.

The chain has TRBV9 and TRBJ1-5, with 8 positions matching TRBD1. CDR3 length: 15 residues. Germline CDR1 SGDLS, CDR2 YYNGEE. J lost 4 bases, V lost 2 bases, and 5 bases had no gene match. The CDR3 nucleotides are TGTGCCAGCAGCGTGGGACAGGAAGTTAATCAGCCCCAGCATTTT. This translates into CASSVGQEVNQPQHF.

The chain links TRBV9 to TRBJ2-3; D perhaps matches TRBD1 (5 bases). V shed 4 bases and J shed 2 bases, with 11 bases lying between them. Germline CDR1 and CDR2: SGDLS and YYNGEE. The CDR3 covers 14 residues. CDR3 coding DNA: TGTGCCAGCAGCCCCCAGGGTTACACAGATACGCAGTATTTT. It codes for CASSPQGYTDTQYF.

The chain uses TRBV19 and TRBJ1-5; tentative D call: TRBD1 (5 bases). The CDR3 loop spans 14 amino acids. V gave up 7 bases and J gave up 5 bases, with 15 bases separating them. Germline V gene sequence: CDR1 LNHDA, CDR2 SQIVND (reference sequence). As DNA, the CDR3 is TGTGCCAGTACCGTCCAGGGTTTGGATCAGCCCCAGCATTTT. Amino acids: CASTVQGLDQPQHF. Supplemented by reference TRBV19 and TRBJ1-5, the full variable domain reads DGGITQSPKYLFRKEGQNVTLSCEQNLNHDAMYWYRQDPGQGLRLIYYSQIVNDFQKGDIAEGYSVSREKKESFPLTVTSAQKNPTAFYLCASTVQGLDQPQHFGDGTRLSIL.

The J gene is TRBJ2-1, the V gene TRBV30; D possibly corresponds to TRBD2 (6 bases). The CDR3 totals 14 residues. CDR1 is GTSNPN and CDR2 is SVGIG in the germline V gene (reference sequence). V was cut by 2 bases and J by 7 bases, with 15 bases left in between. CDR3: CAWSHGGRRNEQFF. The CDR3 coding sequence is TGTGCCTGGAGTCATGGGGGGAGGAGGAATGAGCAGTTCTTC.

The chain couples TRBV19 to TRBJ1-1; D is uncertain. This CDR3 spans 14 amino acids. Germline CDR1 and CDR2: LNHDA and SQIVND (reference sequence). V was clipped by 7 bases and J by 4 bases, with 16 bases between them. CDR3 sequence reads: CASTSGLGSTEAFF. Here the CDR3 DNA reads TGTGCCAGTACCTCGGGCCTAGGGAGCACTGAAGCTTTCTTT.

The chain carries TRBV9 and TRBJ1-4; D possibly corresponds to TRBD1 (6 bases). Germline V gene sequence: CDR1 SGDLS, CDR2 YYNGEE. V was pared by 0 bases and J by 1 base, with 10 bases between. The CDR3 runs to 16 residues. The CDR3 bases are TGTGCCAGCAGCGTAGGTGCAGGGGTAACTAATGAAAAACTGTTTTTT. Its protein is CASSVGAGVTNEKLFF.

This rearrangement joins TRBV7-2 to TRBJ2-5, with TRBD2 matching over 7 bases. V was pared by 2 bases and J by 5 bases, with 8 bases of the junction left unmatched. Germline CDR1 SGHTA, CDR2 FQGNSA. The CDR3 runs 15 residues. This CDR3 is CASSLWTWGGETQYF. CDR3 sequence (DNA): TGTGCCAGCAGCTTATGGACCTGGGGGGGGGAGACCCAGTACTTC.

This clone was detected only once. CDR3 sequence (DNA): TGTGCCAGCTCACTGTTTAGCGGGGGTGAAGAGACCCAGTACTTC. This encodes CASSLFSGGEETQYF. V is TRBV18 and J is TRBJ2-5; 9 nucleotides line up with TRBD2. This CDR3 contains 15 residues. The junction had 6 bases not matched to a gene; V was cut back by 4 bases and J by 3 bases. Germline-derived CDR1 and CDR2 are KGHSH and LQKENI.

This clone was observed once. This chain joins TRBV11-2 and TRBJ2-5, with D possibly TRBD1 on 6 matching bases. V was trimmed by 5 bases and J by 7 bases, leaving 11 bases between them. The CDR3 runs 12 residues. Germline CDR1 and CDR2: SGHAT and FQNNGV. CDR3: CASSPSDRTQYF. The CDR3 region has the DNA TGTGCCAGCAGCCCGTCGGACAGGACCCAGTACTTC.

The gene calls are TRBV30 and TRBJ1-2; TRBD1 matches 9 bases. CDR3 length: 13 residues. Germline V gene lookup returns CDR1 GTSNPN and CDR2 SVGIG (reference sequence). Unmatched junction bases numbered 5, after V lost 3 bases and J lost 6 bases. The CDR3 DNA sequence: TGTGCCTGGAGGTCGGACAGGGGAGATGGCTACACCTTC. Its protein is CAWRSDRGDGYTF. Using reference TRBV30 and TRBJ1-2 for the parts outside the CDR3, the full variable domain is SQTIHQWPATLVQPVGSPLSLECTVEGTSNPNLYWYRQAAGRGLQLLFYSVGIGQISSEVPQNLSASRPQDRQFILSSKKLLLSDSGFYLCAWRSDRGDGYTFGSGTRLTVV.

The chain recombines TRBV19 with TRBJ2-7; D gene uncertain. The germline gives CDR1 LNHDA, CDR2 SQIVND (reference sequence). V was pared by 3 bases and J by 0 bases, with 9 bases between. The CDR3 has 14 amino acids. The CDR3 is CASSMYADSYEQYF. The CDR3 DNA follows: TGTGCCAGTAGTATGTATGCGGACTCCTACGAGCAGTACTTC.

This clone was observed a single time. The CDR3 DNA reads as TGCGCCAGCAGCTTAGCGGGGGGCACCACAGATACGCAGTATTTT. Its protein is CASSLAGGTTDTQYF. J is TRBJ2-3 and V is TRBV5-1; 9 positions agree with TRBD2. With V trimmed by 2 bases and J by 2 bases, 3 bases remained unmatched. The CDR3 contains 15 residues. Germline CDR1 is SGHRS and CDR2 is YFSETQ. The full variable domain, completed using reference TRBV5-1 and TRBJ2-3, is KAGVTQTPRYLIKTRGQQVTLSCSPISGHRSVSWYQQTPGQGLQFLFEYFSETQRNKGNFPGRFSGRQFSNSRSEMNVSTLELGDSALYLCASSLAGGTTDTQYFGPGTRLTVL.

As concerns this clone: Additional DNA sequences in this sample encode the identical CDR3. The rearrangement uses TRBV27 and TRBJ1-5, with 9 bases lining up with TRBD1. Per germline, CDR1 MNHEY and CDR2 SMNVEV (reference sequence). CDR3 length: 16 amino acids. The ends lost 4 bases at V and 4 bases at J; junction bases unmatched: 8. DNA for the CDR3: TGTGCCAGCAGTTCGGGGACAGGGTATTCAAATCAGCCCCAGCATTTT. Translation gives CASSSGTGYSNQPQHF.

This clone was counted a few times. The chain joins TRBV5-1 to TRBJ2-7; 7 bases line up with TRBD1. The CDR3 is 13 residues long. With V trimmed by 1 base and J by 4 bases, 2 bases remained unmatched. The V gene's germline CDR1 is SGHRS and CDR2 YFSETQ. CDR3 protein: CASSLRQGYEQYF. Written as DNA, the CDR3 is TGCGCCAGCAGCTTGAGACAGGGTTACGAGCAGTACTTC.

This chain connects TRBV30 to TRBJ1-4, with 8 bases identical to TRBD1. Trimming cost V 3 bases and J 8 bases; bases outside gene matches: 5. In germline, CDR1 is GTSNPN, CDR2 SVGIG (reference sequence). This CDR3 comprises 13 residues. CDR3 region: CAWSAQGAEKLFF. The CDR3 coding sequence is TGTGCCTGGAGCGCCCAGGGGGCGGAAAAACTGTTTTTT.

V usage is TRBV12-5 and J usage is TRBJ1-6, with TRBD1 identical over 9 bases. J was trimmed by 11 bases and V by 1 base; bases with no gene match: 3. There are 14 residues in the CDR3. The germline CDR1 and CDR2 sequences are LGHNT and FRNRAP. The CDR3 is CASGLGQGVTPLHF. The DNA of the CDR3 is TGTGCTAGTGGTTTGGGACAGGGGGTGACACCCCTCCACTTT.

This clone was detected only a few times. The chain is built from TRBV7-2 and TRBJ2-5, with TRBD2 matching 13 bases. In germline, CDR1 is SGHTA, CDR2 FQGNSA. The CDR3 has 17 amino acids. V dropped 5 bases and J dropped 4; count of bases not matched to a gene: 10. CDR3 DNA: TGTGCCAGCAGCCCAGAGGGACTAGCGGGGAGGGGAGAGACCCAGTACTTC. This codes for CASSPEGLAGRGETQYF. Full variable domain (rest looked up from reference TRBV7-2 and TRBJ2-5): GAGVSQSPSNKVTEKGKDVELRCDPISGHTALYWYRQSLGQGLEFLIYFQGNSAPDKSGLPSDRFSAERTGGSVSTLTIQRTQQEDSAVYLCASSPEGLAGRGETQYFGPGTRLLVL.

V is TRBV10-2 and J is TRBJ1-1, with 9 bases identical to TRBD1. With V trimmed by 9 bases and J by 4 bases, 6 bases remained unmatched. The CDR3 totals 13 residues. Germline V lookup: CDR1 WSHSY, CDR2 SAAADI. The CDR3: CASNRGHGTEAFF. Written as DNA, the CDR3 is TGCGCCAGTAACAGGGGGCATGGCACTGAAGCTTTCTTT.

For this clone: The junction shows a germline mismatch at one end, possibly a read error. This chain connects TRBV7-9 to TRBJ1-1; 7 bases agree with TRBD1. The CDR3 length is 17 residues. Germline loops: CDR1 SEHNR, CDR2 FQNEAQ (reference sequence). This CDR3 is CSSSWGFGTVKDTEAFF. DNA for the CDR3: TGTTCCAGCAGCTGGGGTTTTGGGACAGTTAAGGACACTGAAGCTTTCTTT.